Detailed here is one TCR beta chain. The germline V and J ends were trimmed by 0 bases and 8 bases, with 13 bases remaining between them. CDR1 is LNHNV and CDR2 is YYDKDF in the germline V gene (reference sequence). The length of the CDR3 is 15 residues. This record comes from a study of cytomegalovirus exposure and HLA in healthy donors. The study ran its PCR with 60 Vbeta and 13 Jbeta primers. Clones were sequenced by immunoSEQ multiplex PCR, and TCRdb holds only the in-frame ones, with some missing. The profile shows about 170,000 clones, more than 65% of them singletons. The rearrangement links TRBV15 to TRBJ1-4; possible D gene TRBD1, 5 bases. The receptor was isolated from a male donor in good health and CMV-seronegative. Sequenced material: PBMCs. As DNA, the CDR3 is TGTGCCACCAGCAGAGATTCAAGGGGTGAGGAAAAACTGTTTTTT. Translation: CATSRDSRGEEKLFF.